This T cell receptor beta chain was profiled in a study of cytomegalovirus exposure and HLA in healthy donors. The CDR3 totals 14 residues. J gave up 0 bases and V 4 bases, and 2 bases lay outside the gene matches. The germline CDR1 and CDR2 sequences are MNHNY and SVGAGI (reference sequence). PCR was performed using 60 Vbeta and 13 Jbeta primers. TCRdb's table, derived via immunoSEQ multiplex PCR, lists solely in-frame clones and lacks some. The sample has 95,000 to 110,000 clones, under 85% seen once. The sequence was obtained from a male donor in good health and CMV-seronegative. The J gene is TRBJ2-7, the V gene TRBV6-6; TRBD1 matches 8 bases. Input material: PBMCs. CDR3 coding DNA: TGTGCCAGCAGTTCCGGGACAGGCTCCTACGAGCAGTACTTC. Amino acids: CASSSGTGSYEQYF.